The rows below give T cell receptor beta chains drawn from one sample of a study of cytomegalovirus exposure and HLA in healthy donors. Libraries were prepared by immunoSEQ multiplex PCR; TCRdb keeps only in-frame clonotypes and omits some of them. The sample lists about 200,000 clones, around four fifths occurring once. Sequences were obtained from PBMCs. These receptors came from a male donor in good health and CMV-seronegative. Both conserved end residues are part of each CDR3. The order of the fields is V gene, CDR3 protein.

TRBV27 CASSLVQSPYEQYF
TRBV10-3 CAISEEGYEQYF
TRBV5-1 CASSLDFGSYEQYF
TRBV15 CATSSLLAGVNEQFF
TRBV7-2 CASSLTRTGPAEAFF
TRBV9 CASSRTDYEQYF
TRBV2 CASRRTVGEKLFF
TRBV29-1 CSVSGTNPYEQYF
TRBV28 CASSPEGARNQPQHF
TRBV5-1 CASSLVSSGGPGGEQFF
TRBV7-8 CASSLGDIDTEAFF
TRBV28 CASSSQGLGREQFF
TRBV15 CATAQGNNEKLFF
TRBV5-8 CASSGGLAGVYEQYF
TRBV5-4 CASSSGQKEETQYF
TRBV10-3 CAISGLETYEQYF
TRBV5-1 CASSSASGSEETQYF
TRBV4-1 CASSQTVGTGIYGYTF
TRBV7-3 CASSLNRRSLEQFF
TRBV28 CASSLGGGGNQPQHF
TRBV28 CASSSQVDTQYF
TRBV11-2 CASSSAIAGLSHEQFF
TRBV7-2 CASTKIPGKLNTEAFF
TRBV7-9 CASSLASGSGANVLTF
TRBV19 CAGWDNTDTQYF
TRBV19 CASSGEKETQYF
TRBV19 CASSIGASTDTQYF